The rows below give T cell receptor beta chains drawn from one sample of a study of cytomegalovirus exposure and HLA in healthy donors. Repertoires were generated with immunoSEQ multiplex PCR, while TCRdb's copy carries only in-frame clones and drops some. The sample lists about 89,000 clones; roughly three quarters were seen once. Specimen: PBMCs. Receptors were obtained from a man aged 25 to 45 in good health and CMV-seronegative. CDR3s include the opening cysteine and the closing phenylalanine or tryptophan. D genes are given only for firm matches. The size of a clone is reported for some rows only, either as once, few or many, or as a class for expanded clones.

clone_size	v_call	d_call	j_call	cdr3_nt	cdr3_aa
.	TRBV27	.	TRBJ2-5	TGTGCCAGCAGTTTTAACAGGGGAGGAGAGACCCAGTACTTC	CASSFNRGGETQYF
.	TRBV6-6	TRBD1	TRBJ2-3	TGTGCCAGCATCCGACAGGGTTTCACAGATACGCAGTATTTT	CASIRQGFTDTQYF
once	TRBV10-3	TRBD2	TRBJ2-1	TGTGCCATCCGCGGCGGGAGAGGGGTAGGTTCCAATGAGCAGTTCTTC	CAIRGGRGVGSNEQFF
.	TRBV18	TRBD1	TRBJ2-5	TGTGCCAGCTCACAGGACAGGGATGGGGAGACCCAGTACTTC	CASSQDRDGETQYF
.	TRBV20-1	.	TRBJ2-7	TGCAGTGCTAGACCCAGATACGAGCAGTACTTC	CSARPRYEQYF
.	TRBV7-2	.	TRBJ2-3	TGTGCCAGCAGGGAGAGGGACACAGATACGCAGTATTTT	CASRERDTDTQYF
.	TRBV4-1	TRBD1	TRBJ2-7	TGCGCCAGCAGCCACACAGGGGATTACGAGCAGTACTTC	CASSHTGDYEQYF
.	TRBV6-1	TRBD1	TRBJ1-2	TGTGCCAGCAGTGAAGTAACAGGGGTTAACTATGGCTACACCTTC	CASSEVTGVNYGYTF
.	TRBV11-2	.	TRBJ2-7	TGTGCCAGCAGCTACCAGGCAGTTTACGAGCAGTACTTC	CASSYQAVYEQYF
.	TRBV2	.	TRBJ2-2	TGTGCCAGCAGTGAACAGAACACCGGGGAGCTGTTTTTT	CASSEQNTGELFF
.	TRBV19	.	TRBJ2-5	TGTGCCAGTAGTATCCGGGGGAGGGGGGAGACCCAGTACTTC	CASSIRGRGETQYF
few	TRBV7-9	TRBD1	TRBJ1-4	TGTGCCAGCAGCTTAGGCTGGACAGGGGGAAAGGTTAATGAAAAACTGTTTTTT	CASSLGWTGGKVNEKLFF
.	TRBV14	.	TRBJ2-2	TGTGCCAGCAGCCAAGATCGGGGGTACGGGGAGCTGTTTTTT	CASSQDRGYGELFF
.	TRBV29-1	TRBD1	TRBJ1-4	TGCAGCGCCCTCGGGACAGACAATGAAAAACTGTTTTTT	CSALGTDNEKLFF
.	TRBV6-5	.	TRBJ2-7	TGTGCCAGCAGTTACGACTCTGGCAACTCCTACGAGCAGTACTTC	CASSYDSGNSYEQYF
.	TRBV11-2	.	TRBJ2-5	TGTGCCAGCAGCTTAGGGCCGCAAGAGACCCAGTACTTC	CASSLGPQETQYF
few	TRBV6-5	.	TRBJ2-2	TGTGCCAGCAGTTCGCGGGACCGCAACACCGGGGAGCTGTTTTTT	CASSSRDRNTGELFF
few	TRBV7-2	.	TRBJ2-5	TGTGCCAGCAGCTTAGCCAACCAAGAGACCCAGTACTTC	CASSLANQETQYF
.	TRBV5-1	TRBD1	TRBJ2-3	TGCGCCAGCAGCTTCAAAGGGGACAGGGGCGCAGATACGCAGTATTTT	CASSFKGDRGADTQYF
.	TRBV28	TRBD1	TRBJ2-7	TGTGCCAGCAGTTTACCGGGACAGGGCTCCTACGAGCAGTACTTC	CASSLPGQGSYEQYF
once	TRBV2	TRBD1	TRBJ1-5	TGTGCCAGCAGCCGCTGGGGACAGGGGGCGATCAGCAATCAGCCCCAGCATTTT	CASSRWGQGAISNQPQHF
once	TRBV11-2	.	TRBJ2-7	TGTGCCAGCAGCTTAGATAGGGGACATCCGTACGAGCAGTACTTC	CASSLDRGHPYEQYF
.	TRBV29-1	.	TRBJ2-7	TGCAGCGTCATGCAGGGGCCCTACGAGCAGTACTTC	CSVMQGPYEQYF
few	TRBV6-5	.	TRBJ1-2	TGTGCCAGCAGTTACCTTGGGGGGTTCGATGGCTACACCTTC	CASSYLGGFDGYTF
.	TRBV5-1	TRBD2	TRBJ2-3	TGCGCCAGCAGCTTGGGTTCAGCGGGAGAAGAAGATACGCAGTATTTT	CASSLGSAGEEDTQYF
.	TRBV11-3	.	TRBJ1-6	TGTGCCAGCAGCTACATTTCACCCCTCCACTTT	CASSYISPLHF
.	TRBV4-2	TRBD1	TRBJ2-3	TGTGCCAGCAGCCAGGCCAGGGGGCCGTTCACAGATACGCAGTATTTT	CASSQARGPFTDTQYF
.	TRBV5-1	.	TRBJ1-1	TGCGCCAGCATGGCGGGAGATCTCACTGAAGCTTTCTTT	CASMAGDLTEAFF
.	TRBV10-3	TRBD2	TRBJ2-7	TGTGCCATCAGCAGGGGACTAGCTAGCTACGAGCAGTACTTC	CAISRGLASYEQYF
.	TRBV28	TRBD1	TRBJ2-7	TGTGCCAGCAGTTTAGACAGGGGCGAGCAGTACTTC	CASSLDRGEQYF
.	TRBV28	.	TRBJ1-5	TGTGCCAGCAGTTTACGGGTCCCAGGGCAACTCCAGCATTTT	CASSLRVPGQLQHF
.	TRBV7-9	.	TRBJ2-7	TGTGCCAGCAGCTTAGTCCAGGATGGCGAGCAGTACTTC	CASSLVQDGEQYF
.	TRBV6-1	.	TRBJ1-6	TGTGCCACCACGGTCTGGTTAGATAATTCACCCCTCCACTTT	CATTVWLDNSPLHF
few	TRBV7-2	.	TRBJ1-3	TGTGCCAGCAGCATGGGCGCTGGAAACACCATATATTTT	CASSMGAGNTIYF
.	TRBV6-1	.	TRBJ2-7	TGTGCCAGCATCGGGGGGCAATACGAGCAGTACTTC	CASIGGQYEQYF
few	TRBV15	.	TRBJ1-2	TGTGCCACCAGCAGGGGGGCGAACTATGGCTACACCTTC	CATSRGANYGYTF
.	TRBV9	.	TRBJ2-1	TGTGCCAGCAGCCCGGCCGGGACCTACAATGAGCAGTTCTTC	CASSPAGTYNEQFF
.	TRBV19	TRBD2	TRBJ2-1	TGTGCCAGTACCCCCCTTGCGGTACGGGGAGGGGTCAATGAGCAGTTCTTC	CASTPLAVRGGVNEQFF
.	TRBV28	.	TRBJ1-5	TGTGCCAGCAGCCTCTCGCCAAGAGATCAGCCCCAGCATTTT	CASSLSPRDQPQHF
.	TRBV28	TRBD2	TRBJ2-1	TGTGCCAGCAGTTCGTCGACTAGCGGGAGACACTACAATGAGCAGTTCTTC	CASSSSTSGRHYNEQFF
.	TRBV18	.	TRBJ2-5	TGTGCCAGCTCACCGGCGGATTTCGAGACCCAGTACTTC	CASSPADFETQYF
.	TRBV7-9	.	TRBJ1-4	TGTGCCAGCAGCTTAGCACAGGGTAATGAAGGTGAACTGTTTTTT	CASSLAQGNEGELFF
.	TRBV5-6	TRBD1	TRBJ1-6	TGTGCCAGCAGCCCGGGACAGGACCCCTATAATTCACCCCTCCACTTT	CASSPGQDPYNSPLHF
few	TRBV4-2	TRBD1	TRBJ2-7	TGTGCCAGCAGCCAAGTCGACAGGGTAAACGAGCAGTACTTC	CASSQVDRVNEQYF
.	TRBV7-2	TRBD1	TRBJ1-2	TGTGCCAGCAGCTCGCGTACGACAGGGATAAACTATGGCTACACCTTC	CASSSRTTGINYGYTF
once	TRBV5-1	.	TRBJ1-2	TGCGCCAGCAGCTTGGCCGCAGGGGATTTCTATGGCTACACCTTC	CASSLAAGDFYGYTF
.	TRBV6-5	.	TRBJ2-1	TGTGCCAGCAGTCGCCGGGACAACGGCTACAATGAGCAGTTCTTC	CASSRRDNGYNEQFF
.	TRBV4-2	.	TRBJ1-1	TGTGCCAGCAGCCGGACAACGGTGGACACTGAAGCTTTCTTT	CASSRTTVDTEAFF
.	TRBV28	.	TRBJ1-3	TGTGCCAGCAGACGACAGTTCTCTGGAAACACCATATATTTT	CASRRQFSGNTIYF
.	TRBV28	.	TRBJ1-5	TGTGCCAGCAGTTTAGGCGGTGTGAGCCGCAATCAGCCCCAGCATTTT	CASSLGGVSRNQPQHF
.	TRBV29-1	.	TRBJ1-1	TGCAGCGGAAAGCCGGGACACTTGAACACTGAAGCTTTCTTT	CSGKPGHLNTEAFF
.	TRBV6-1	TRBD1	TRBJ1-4	TGTGCCAGCAGTGAATCTGGAACAGGGGGAAAACTGTTTTTT	CASSESGTGGKLFF
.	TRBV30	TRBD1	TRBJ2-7	TGTGCCTGGAGACCGGGGACAGCCTACGAGCAGTACTTC	CAWRPGTAYEQYF